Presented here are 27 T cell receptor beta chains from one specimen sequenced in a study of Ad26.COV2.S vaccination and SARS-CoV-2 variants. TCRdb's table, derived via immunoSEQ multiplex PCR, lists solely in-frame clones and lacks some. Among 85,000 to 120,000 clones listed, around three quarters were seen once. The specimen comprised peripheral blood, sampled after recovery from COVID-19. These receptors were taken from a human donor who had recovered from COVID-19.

CDR3 bases: TGCGCCAGCAGTACAGGGACTGAGCAGTTCTTC. The encoded protein is CASSTGTEQFF. The rearrangement uses TRBV5-1 and TRBJ2-1; the D gene is possibly TRBD1 (6 bases). The CDR3 runs to 11 residues. With 5 bases removed from V and 9 bases from J, the gap between germline ends came to 9 bases. Germline CDR1 and CDR2: SGHRS and YFSETQ.

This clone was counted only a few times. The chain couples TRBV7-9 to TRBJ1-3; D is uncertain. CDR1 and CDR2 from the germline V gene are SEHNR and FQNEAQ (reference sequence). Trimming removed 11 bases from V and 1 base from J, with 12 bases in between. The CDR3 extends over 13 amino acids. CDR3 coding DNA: TGTGCCGTCCCCTCGGGGTCTGGAAACACCATATATTTT. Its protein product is CAVPSGSGNTIYF. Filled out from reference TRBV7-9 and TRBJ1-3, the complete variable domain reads DTGVSQNPRHKITKRGQNVTFRCDPISEHNRLYWYRQTLGQGPEFLTYFQNEAQLEKSRLLSDRFSAERPKGSFSTLEIQRTEQGDSAMYLCAVPSGSGNTIYFGEGSWLTVV.

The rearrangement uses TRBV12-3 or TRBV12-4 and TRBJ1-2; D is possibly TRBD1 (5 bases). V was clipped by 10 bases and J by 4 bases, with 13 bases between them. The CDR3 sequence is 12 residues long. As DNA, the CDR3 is TGTGCCATCTCTGGGACTGGCTATGGCTACACCTTC. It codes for CAISGTGYGYTF.

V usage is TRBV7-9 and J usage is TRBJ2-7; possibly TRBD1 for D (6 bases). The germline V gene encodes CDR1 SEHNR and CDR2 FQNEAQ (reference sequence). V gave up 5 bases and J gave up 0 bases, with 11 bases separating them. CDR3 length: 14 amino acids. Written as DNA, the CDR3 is TGTGCCAGCAGCCGGACAGAACTCTCCTACGAGCAGTACTTC. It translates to CASSRTELSYEQYF.

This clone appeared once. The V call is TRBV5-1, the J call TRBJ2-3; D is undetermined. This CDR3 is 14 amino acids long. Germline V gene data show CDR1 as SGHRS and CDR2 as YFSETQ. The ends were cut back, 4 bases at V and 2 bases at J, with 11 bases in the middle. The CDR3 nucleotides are TGCGCCAGCAGCCCTACTCAAACCACAGATACGCAGTATTTT. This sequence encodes CASSPTQTTDTQYF.

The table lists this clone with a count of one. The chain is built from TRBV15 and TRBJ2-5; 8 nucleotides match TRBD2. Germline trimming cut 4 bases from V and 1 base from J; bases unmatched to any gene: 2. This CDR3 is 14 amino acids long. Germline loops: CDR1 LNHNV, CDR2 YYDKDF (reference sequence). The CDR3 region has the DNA TGTGCCACCAGCACCGCGGGGGGCCAAGAGACCCAGTACTTC. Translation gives CATSTAGGQETQYF.

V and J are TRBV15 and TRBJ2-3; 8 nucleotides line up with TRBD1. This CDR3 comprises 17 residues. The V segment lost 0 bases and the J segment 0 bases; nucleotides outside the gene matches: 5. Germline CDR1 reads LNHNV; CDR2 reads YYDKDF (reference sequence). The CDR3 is CATSRDGRTGSTDTQYF. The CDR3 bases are TGTGCCACCAGCAGAGATGGCAGGACAGGGAGCACAGATACGCAGTATTTT.

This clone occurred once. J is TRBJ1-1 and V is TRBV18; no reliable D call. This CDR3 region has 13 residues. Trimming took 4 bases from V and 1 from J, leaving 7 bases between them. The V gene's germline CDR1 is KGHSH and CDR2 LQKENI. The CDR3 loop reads CASSQSKNTEAFF. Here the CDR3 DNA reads TGTGCCAGCTCACAATCAAAGAACACTGAAGCTTTCTTT.

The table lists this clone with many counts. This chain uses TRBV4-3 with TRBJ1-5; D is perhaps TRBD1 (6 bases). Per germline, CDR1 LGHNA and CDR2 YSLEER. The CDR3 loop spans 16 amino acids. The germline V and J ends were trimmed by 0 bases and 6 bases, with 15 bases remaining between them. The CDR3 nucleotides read TGCGCCAGCAGCCAAGATATGGGGGCGGGTGGTCAGCCCCAGCATTTT. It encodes CASSQDMGAGGQPQHF.

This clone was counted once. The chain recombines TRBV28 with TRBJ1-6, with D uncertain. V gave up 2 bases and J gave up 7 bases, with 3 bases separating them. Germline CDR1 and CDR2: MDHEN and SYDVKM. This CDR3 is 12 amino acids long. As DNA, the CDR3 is TGTGCCAGCAGTTTAATGAATTCACCCCTCCACTTT. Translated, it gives CASSLMNSPLHF.

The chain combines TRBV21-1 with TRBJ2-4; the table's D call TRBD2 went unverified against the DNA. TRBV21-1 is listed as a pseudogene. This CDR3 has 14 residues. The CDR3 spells CASSNGGQGDIQYF. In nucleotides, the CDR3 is TGTGCCAGCAGCAACGGGGGGCAAGGGGACATTCAGTACTTC.

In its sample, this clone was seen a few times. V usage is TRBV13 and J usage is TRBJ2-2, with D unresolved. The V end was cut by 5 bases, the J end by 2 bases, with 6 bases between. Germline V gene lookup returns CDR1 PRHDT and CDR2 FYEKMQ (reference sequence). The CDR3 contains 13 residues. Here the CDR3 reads CASSQRNTGELFF. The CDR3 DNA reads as TGTGCCAGCAGCCAAAGAAACACCGGGGAGCTGTTTTTT.

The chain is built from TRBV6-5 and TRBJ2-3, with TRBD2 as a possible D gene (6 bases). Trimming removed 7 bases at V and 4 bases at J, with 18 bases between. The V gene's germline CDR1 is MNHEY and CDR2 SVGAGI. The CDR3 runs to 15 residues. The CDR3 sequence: CASTASGWGADTQYF. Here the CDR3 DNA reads TGTGCCAGCACGGCGAGCGGTTGGGGGGCAGATACGCAGTATTTT.

CDR3 coding DNA: TGTGCCAGCTCACCAGACAGTATTACAGAGACCCAGTACTTC. Its protein is CASSPDSITETQYF. The chain is built from TRBV18 and TRBJ2-5, with D possibly being TRBD1 (5 bases). The CDR3 has 14 amino acids. Germline CDR1 and CDR2: KGHSH and LQKENI. V dropped 2 bases and J dropped 4 bases, with 11 bases sitting between them.

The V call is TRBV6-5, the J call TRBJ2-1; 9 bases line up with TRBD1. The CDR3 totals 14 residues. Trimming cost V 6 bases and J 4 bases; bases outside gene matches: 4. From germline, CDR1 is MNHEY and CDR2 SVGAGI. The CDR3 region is CASRPGTGYNEQFF. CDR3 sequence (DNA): TGTGCCAGCAGACCCGGGACAGGGTACAATGAGCAGTTCTTC.

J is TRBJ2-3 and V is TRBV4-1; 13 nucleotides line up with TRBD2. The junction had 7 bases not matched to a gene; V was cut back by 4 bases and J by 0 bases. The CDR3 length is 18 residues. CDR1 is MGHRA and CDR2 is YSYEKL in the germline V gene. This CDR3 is CASSLGLAGFASTDTQYF. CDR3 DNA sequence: TGCGCCAGCAGCCTGGGACTAGCGGGGTTTGCTAGCACAGATACGCAGTATTTT.

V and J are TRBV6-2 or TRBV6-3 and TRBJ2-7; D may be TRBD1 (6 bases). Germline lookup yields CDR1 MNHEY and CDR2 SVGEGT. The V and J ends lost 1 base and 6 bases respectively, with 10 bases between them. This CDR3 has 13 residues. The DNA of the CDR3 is TGTGCCAGCAGTTACTGGGACACCCGCGAGCAGTACTTC. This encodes CASSYWDTREQYF.

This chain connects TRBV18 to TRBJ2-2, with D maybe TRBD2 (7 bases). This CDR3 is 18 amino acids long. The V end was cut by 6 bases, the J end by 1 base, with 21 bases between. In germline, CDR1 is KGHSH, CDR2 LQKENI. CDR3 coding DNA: TGTGCCAGCTCCCCTCCCCCCGGGGGGCTCCTGAACACCGGGGAGCTGTTTTTT. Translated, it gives CASSPPPGGLLNTGELFF.

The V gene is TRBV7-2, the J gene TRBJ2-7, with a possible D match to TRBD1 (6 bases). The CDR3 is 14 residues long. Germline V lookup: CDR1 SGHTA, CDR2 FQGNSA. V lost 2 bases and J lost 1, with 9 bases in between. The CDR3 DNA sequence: TGTGCCAGCAGCTTAACGACAGGATCCTACGAGCAGTACTTC. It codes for CASSLTTGSYEQYF.

CDR3 residues: CASRRQGGYEQYF. DNA for the CDR3: TGTGCCAGCAGGAGACAGGGTGGGTACGAGCAGTACTTC. J is TRBJ2-7 and V is TRBV5-4, with 7 positions matching TRBD1. V shed 5 bases and J 4 bases; nucleotides not matched to a gene: 6. Per germline, CDR1 SGHNT and CDR2 YYREEE (reference sequence). The length of the CDR3 is 13 residues.

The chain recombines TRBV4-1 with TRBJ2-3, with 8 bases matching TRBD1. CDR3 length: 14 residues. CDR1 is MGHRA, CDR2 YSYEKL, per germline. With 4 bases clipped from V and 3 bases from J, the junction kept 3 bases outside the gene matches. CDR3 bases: TGCGCCAGCAGCCTGGACAGGGTGACAGATACGCAGTATTTT. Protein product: CASSLDRVTDTQYF.

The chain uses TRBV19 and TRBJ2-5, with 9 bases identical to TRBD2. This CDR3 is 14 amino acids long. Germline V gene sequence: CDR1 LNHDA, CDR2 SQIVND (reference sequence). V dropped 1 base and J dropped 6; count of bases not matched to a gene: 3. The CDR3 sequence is CASSIGGTSKTQYF. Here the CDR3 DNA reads TGTGCCAGTAGTATAGGGGGGACTAGCAAGACCCAGTACTTC. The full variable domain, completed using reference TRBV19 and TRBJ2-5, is DGGITQSPKYLFRKEGQNVTLSCEQNLNHDAMYWYRQDPGQGLRLIYYSQIVNDFQKGDIAEGYSVSREKKESFPLTVTSAQKNPTAFYLCASSIGGTSKTQYFGPGTRLLVL.

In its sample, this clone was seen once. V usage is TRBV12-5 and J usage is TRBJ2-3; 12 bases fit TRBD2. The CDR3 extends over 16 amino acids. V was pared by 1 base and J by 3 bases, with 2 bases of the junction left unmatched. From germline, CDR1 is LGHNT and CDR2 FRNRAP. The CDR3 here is CASGLGTSGVTDTQYF. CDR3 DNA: TGTGCTAGTGGTTTGGGGACTAGCGGGGTGACAGATACGCAGTATTTT.

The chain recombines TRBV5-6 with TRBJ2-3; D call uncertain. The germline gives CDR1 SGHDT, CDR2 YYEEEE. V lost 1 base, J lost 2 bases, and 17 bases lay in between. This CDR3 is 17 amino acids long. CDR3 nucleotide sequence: TGTGCCAGCAGCTTGTTTTTGGGCAGCGACTCCACAGATACGCAGTATTTT. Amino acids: CASSLFLGSDSTDTQYF.

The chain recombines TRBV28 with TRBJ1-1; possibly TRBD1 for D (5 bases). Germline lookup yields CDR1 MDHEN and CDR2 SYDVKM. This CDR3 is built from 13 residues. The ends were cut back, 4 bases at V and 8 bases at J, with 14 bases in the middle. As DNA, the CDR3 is TGTGCCAGCAGTTCCCCCCAGGGTTTAGAAGCTTTCTTT. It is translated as CASSSPQGLEAFF.

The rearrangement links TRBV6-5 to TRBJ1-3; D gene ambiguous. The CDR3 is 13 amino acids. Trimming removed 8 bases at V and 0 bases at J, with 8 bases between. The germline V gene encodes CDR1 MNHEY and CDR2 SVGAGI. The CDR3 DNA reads TGTGCCAGCGCCATATCCTCTGGAAACACCATATATTTT. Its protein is CASAISSGNTIYF.

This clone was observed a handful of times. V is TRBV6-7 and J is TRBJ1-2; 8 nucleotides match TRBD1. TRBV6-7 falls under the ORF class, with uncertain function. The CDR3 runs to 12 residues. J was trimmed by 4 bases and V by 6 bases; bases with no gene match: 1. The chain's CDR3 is CASRDRVYGYTF. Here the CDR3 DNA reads TGTGCCAGCAGGGACAGGGTCTATGGCTACACCTTC.